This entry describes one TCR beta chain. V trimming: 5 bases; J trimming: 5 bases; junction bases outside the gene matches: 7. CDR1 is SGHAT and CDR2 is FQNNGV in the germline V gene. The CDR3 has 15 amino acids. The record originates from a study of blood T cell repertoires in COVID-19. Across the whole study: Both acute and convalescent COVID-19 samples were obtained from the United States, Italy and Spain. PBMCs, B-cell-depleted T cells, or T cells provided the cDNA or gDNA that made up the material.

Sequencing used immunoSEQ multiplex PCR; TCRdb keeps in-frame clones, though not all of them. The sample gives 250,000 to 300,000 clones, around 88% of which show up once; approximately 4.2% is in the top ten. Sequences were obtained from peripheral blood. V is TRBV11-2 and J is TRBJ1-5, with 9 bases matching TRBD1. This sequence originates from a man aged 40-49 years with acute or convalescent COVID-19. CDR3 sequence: CASSPDRGEYQPQHF. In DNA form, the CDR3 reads TGTGCCAGCAGCCCGGACAGGGGTGAGTATCAGCCCCAGCATTTT.